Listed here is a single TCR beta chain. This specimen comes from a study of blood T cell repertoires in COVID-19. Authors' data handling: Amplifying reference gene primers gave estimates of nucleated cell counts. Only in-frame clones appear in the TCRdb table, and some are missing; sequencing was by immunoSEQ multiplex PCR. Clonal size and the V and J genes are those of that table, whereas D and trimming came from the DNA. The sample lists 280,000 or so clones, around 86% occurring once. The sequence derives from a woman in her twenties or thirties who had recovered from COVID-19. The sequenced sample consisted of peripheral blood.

CDR3 residues: CASSPRTGTSRAAFF. CDR3 DNA sequence: TGTGCCAGTAGTCCCCGGACAGGGACCTCACGTGCGGCTTTCTTT. The J gene is TRBJ1-1, the V gene TRBV19, with 8 bases matching TRBD1. CDR3 length: 15 amino acids. Germline-derived CDR1 and CDR2 are LNHDA and SQIVND (reference sequence). V shed 5 bases and J 11 bases; nucleotides not matched to a gene: 16.